One sample yielded the 27 T cell receptor beta chains listed below, sequenced in a study of blood T cell repertoires in COVID-19. Using immunoSEQ multiplex PCR, the repertoire was profiled, and TCRdb retains in-frame clones only, with some absent. The sample contains 180,000 or so clones, around 85% of which appear only once. The sequenced sample consisted of peripheral blood. These receptors were obtained from a woman of 80 years or more with acute or convalescent COVID-19.

Here the CDR3 DNA reads TGTGCCAGCGGGAGACTTTCCTATGGCTACACCTTC. Its protein product is CASGRLSYGYTF. The V call is TRBV12-3 or TRBV12-4, the J call TRBJ1-2; D is ambiguous. V was shortened by 8 bases and J by 4 bases, with 11 bases between the two germline ends. The CDR3 contains 12 residues.

The rearrangement uses TRBV5-4 and TRBJ2-2, with TRBD2 matching over 9 bases. The CDR3 spans 15 residues. The germline CDR1 and CDR2 sequences are SGHNT and YYREEE (reference sequence). V was clipped by 1 base and J by 6 bases; unmatched bases: 4. The CDR3 DNA is TGTGCCAGCAGCTTGCCTAGCGGGGTGCCCGGGGAGCTGTTTTTT. It codes for CASSLPSGVPGELFF. The whole variable domain, filled in from reference TRBV5-4 and TRBJ2-2, reads ETGVTQSPTHLIKTRGQQVTLRCSSQSGHNTVSWYQQALGQGPQFIFQYYREEENGRGNFPPRFSGLQFPNYSSELNVNALELDDSALYLCASSLPSGVPGELFFGEGSRLTVL.

This chain links TRBV11-2 with TRBJ1-1; D is unresolved. V was cut by 0 bases and J by 8 bases, with 10 bases left in between. Germline CDR1 SGHAT, CDR2 FQNNGV. The CDR3 contains 13 residues. Here the CDR3 DNA reads TGTGCCAGCAGCTTAGATCGGGGAGAAGAAGCTTTCTTT. Amino acids: CASSLDRGEEAFF. Full variable domain (outside the CDR3, taken from reference TRBV11-2 and TRBJ1-1): EAGVAQSPRYKIIEKRQSVAFWCNPISGHATLYWYQQILGQGPKLLIQFQNNGVVDDSQLPKDRFSAERLKGVDSTLKIQPAKLEDSAVYLCASSLDRGEEAFFGQGTRLTVV.

The chain links TRBV9 to TRBJ1-2, with a weak D call TRBD1 (6 bases). This CDR3 region has 16 residues. V was clipped by 0 bases and J by 0 bases, with 12 bases between them. Per germline, CDR1 SGDLS and CDR2 YYNGEE. The CDR3 DNA reads as TGTGCCAGCAGCGTAGGCGTGGGGGCCTCTAACTATGGCTACACCTTC. Protein product: CASSVGVGASNYGYTF.

This clone was observed once. The chain recombines TRBV5-1 with TRBJ2-1; unclear D gene. The V and J ends lost 8 bases and 6 bases respectively, with 9 bases between them. This CDR3 comprises 11 residues. Germline CDR1 is SGHRS and CDR2 is YFSETQ. The CDR3 here is CASSPGNEQFF. The CDR3 DNA reads TGCGCCAGTTCTCCCGGCAATGAGCAGTTCTTC.

The J gene is TRBJ1-1, the V gene TRBV12-3 or TRBV12-4, with D unresolved. The germline V and J ends were trimmed by 2 bases and 10 bases, with 8 bases remaining between them. This CDR3 has 11 amino acids. The CDR3 is CASSLRERAFF. For the CDR3, the DNA is TGTGCCAGCAGTTTACGGGAAAGAGCTTTCTTT.

CDR3 nucleotide sequence: TGTGCCAGCAGTGAATCGGAGTACCAAGAGACCCAGTACTTC. Its translation: CASSESEYQETQYF. This chain links TRBV2 with TRBJ2-5, with no clear D. The CDR3 sequence is 14 residues long. Between the trimmed V and J ends, which lost 2 bases and 0 bases, there was a span of 7 bases. CDR1 and CDR2 from the germline V gene are SNHLY and FYNNEI.

The rearrangement joins TRBV5-1 to TRBJ2-2, with D uncertain. The V and J ends lost 2 bases and 5 bases respectively, with 10 bases between them. The CDR3 runs to 14 residues. Germline V CDR1 and CDR2: SGHRS, YFSETQ. The CDR3: CASSLYSRTGELFF. The CDR3 coding sequence is TGCGCCAGCAGCTTATACAGTCGGACCGGGGAGCTGTTTTTT.

The gene calls are TRBV2 and TRBJ2-2; weak D call: TRBD1 (6 bases). Trimming pared 3 bases from V and 2 bases from J, leaving 7 bases between. The CDR3 has 14 residues. Per germline, CDR1 SNHLY and CDR2 FYNNEI. The CDR3 here is CASSEGTNTGELFF. The CDR3 DNA reads TGTGCCAGCAGTGAGGGGACAAACACCGGGGAGCTGTTTTTT. The full variable domain, in which reference TRBV2 and TRBJ2-2 provide the parts outside the CDR3, is EPEVTQTPSHQVTQMGQEVILRCVPISNHLYFYWYRQILGQKVEFLVSFYNNEISEKSEIFDDQFSVERPDGSNFTLKIRSTKLEDSAMYFCASSEGTNTGELFFGEGSRLTVL.

The rearrangement uses TRBV19 and TRBJ2-1, with 9 positions matching TRBD1. CDR3 length: 15 amino acids. The V and J ends lost 4 bases and 8 bases, in that order; junction bases with no gene match: 9. Germline V lookup: CDR1 LNHDA, CDR2 SQIVND (reference sequence). The CDR3 sequence is CASSNPYRGRHEQFF. CDR3 DNA sequence: TGTGCCAGTAGTAACCCCTACAGGGGGCGACATGAGCAGTTCTTC.

The chain joins TRBV4-1 to TRBJ2-1; D unclear. Germline values: CDR1 MGHRA, CDR2 YSYEKL. V shed 3 bases and J shed 5 bases, with 8 bases lying between them. The CDR3 extends over 13 amino acids. CDR3 bases: TGCGCCAGCAGCCACCTATCGAACAATGAGCAGTTCTTC. Translated: CASSHLSNNEQFF.

The chain has TRBV12-3 or TRBV12-4 and TRBJ2-5; D is uncertain. The CDR3 is made up of 13 amino acids. V gave up 3 bases and J gave up 1 base, with 6 bases separating them. CDR3 residues: CASSLGSQETQYF. CDR3 DNA: TGTGCCAGCAGTTTGGGCAGCCAAGAGACCCAGTACTTC.

J is TRBJ1-2 and V is TRBV5-1, with TRBD1 identical over 7 bases. This CDR3 comprises 15 residues. V lost 2 bases, J lost 4 bases, and 8 bases stayed unmatched. Germline-derived CDR1 and CDR2 are SGHRS and YFSETQ. CDR3 in amino acids: CASSLEGGSVYGYTF. The CDR3 nucleotides read TGCGCCAGCAGCTTAGAAGGGGGCTCAGTCTATGGCTACACCTTC.

The chain joins TRBV5-1 to TRBJ1-2; 9 positions agree with TRBD1. The CDR3 consists of 14 residues. V lost 4 bases to trimming and J lost 7 bases; unmatched junction nucleotides: 8. Germline lookup yields CDR1 SGHRS and CDR2 YFSETQ. Here the CDR3 reads CASSEGQGISGYTF. The DNA of the CDR3 is TGCGCCAGCAGCGAGGGACAGGGAATCAGTGGCTACACCTTC.

This chain uses TRBV5-1 with TRBJ1-5; no reliable D call. CDR1 is SGHRS, CDR2 YFSETQ, per germline. The CDR3 covers 14 residues. V shed 0 bases and J shed 3 bases, with 7 bases lying between them. CDR3: CASSLGDFNQPQHF. The CDR3 bases are TGCGCCAGCAGCTTGGGAGATTTCAATCAGCCCCAGCATTTT.

V usage is TRBV7-7 and J usage is TRBJ2-3; 14 positions match TRBD2. CDR1 SSHAT and CDR2 FNYEAQ come from the germline V gene (reference sequence). The CDR3 is 16 residues long. Losses at the gene ends were 5 bases for V and 1 base for J; bases not matched to a gene: 2. DNA of the CDR3: TGTGCCAGCAGCCTGGGACTAGCGGGGGGCACAGATACGCAGTATTTT. Translating it yields CASSLGLAGGTDTQYF.

The chain carries TRBV12-3 or TRBV12-4 and TRBJ2-7; TRBD1 matches at 9 bases. Losses at the gene ends were 3 bases for V and 5 bases for J; bases not matched to a gene: 2. The CDR3 totals 13 residues. CDR3 DNA sequence: TGTGCCAGCAGTTTTAGGGACAGGGACGAGCAGTACTTC. Translating it yields CASSFRDRDEQYF.

V and J are TRBV6-5 and TRBJ1-1; 8 positions agree with TRBD1. Germline values: CDR1 MNHEY, CDR2 SVGAGI. The CDR3 has 15 residues. V gave up 4 bases and J gave up 5 bases; unmatched junction bases: 9. For the CDR3, the DNA is TGTGCCAGCAGTTCCCAGGGGGCGCGGGGGACTGAAGCTTTCTTT. Translation: CASSSQGARGTEAFF.

V is TRBV7-2 and J is TRBJ1-1, with a possible D match to TRBD1 (6 bases). CDR3 length equals 16 residues. Germline V lookup: CDR1 SGHTA, CDR2 FQGNSA. V lost 5 bases and J lost 4, with 20 bases in between. The CDR3 loop reads CASSDGQPRVSTEAFF. The CDR3 DNA reads TGTGCCAGCAGCGATGGACAGCCTAGGGTAAGCACTGAAGCTTTCTTT.

The CDR3 DNA reads TGTGCCAGCAGCCAAGTACCGGGGGGGACTGAAGCTTTCTTT. Encoded protein: CASSQVPGGTEAFF. J is TRBJ1-1 and V is TRBV3-1 (or the pseudogene TRBV3-2); D might be TRBD1 (5 bases). The length of the CDR3 is 14 residues. Germline V gene sequence: CDR1 LGHDT, CDR2 YNNKEL (reference sequence). V lost 1 base and J 5 bases, leaving 11 bases between the germline ends.

This clone was counted between two and nine times. CDR3 nucleotide sequence: TGTGCCAGCTCACCTGACAGCCCGTGGGAGACCCAGTACTTC. This encodes CASSPDSPWETQYF. The rearrangement uses TRBV18 and TRBJ2-5; D possibly corresponds to TRBD1 (5 bases). This CDR3 has 14 residues. Trimming removed 3 bases from V and 5 bases from J, with 13 bases in between. Germline V gene data show CDR1 as KGHSH and CDR2 as LQKENI.

This rearrangement joins TRBV7-9 to TRBJ1-4; 9 positions agree with TRBD1. J lost 8 bases, V lost 5 bases, and 6 bases had no gene match. Germline assignment: CDR1 SEHNR and CDR2 FQNEAQ (reference sequence). There are 14 residues in the CDR3. The CDR3 bases are TGTGCCAGCAGCCGACAGGGGGGCCGGGAAAAACTGTTTTTT. This gives the protein CASSRQGGREKLFF.

This chain connects TRBV2 to TRBJ2-2, with 7 positions matching TRBD1. The ends lost 6 bases at V and 4 bases at J; junction bases unmatched: 11. Germline loops: CDR1 SNHLY, CDR2 FYNNEI. This CDR3 is built from 16 residues. CDR3: CASSPRQGGSTGELFF. The CDR3 DNA sequence: TGTGCCAGCAGCCCGAGACAGGGTGGGAGCACCGGGGAGCTGTTTTTT.

The CDR3 reads CASSSQTSGSADTQYF. For the CDR3, the DNA is TGTGCCAGCTCATCCCAGACTAGCGGGAGTGCAGATACGCAGTATTTT. The rearrangement uses TRBV18 and TRBJ2-3; 12 bases align to TRBD2. CDR3 length: 16 amino acids. V shed 5 bases, J shed 4 bases, and the junction held 7 bases outside the gene matches. Germline lookup yields CDR1 KGHSH and CDR2 LQKENI.

The chain recombines TRBV4-1 with TRBJ2-7; 11 bases match TRBD2. This CDR3 spans 18 amino acids. Per germline, CDR1 MGHRA and CDR2 YSYEKL. The trim removed 5 bases at V and 6 bases at J, leaving 18 bases unmatched. CDR3 region: CASSARLAGKGRESEQYF. Written as DNA, the CDR3 is TGCGCCAGCAGCGCCCGACTAGCGGGGAAAGGGCGGGAATCCGAGCAGTACTTC.

This chain joins TRBV6-5 and TRBJ2-5, with 7 bases aligning to TRBD2. The CDR3 totals 16 residues. Germline lookup yields CDR1 MNHEY and CDR2 SVGAGI. The ends lost 0 bases at V and 0 bases at J; junction bases unmatched: 4. CDR3 sequence (DNA): TGTGCCAGCAGTTACTCGTTGGGAGGGAACCAAGAGACCCAGTACTTC. Encoded protein: CASSYSLGGNQETQYF.

For the CDR3, the DNA is TGTGCCAGCTCACCTGGACAGGGGGTCAACACCGGGGAGCTGTTTTTT. Its protein is CASSPGQGVNTGELFF. The gene calls are TRBV18 and TRBJ2-2; 10 nucleotides line up with TRBD1. Looked up from germline, CDR1 is KGHSH and CDR2 is LQKENI. CDR3 length: 16 amino acids. With V trimmed by 3 bases and J by 2 bases, 3 bases remained unmatched.